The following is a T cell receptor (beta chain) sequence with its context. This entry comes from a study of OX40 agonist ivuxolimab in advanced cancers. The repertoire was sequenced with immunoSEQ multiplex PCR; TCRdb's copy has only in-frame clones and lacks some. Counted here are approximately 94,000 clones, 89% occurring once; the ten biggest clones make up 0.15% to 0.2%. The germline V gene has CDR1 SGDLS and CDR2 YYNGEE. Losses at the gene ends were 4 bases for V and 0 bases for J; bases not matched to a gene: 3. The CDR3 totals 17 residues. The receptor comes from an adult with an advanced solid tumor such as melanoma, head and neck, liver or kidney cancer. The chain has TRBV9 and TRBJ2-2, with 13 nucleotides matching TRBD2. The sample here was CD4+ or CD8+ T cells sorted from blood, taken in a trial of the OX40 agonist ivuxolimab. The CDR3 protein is CASSRTSGGPNTGELFF. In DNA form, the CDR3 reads TGTGCCAGCAGCAGGACTAGCGGGGGCCCGAACACCGGGGAGCTGTTTTTT.